The rows below give T cell receptor beta chains drawn from one sample of a study of blood T cell repertoires in COVID-19. The repertoire was sequenced with immunoSEQ multiplex PCR; TCRdb's copy has only in-frame clones and lacks some. This table holds about 59,000 clones, around 82% found once. Sequences were obtained from peripheral blood. These TCRs come from a man between 60 and 75 years old with acute or convalescent COVID-19. Both conserved end residues are trimmed from each CDR3. Each record gives: J gene, V gene, clone size, CDR3 protein. Clone size is shown for a subset of rows, as once, few, many or a class of expanded clone.

j_gene: TRBJ1-2; v_gene: TRBV20-1; abundance: -; CDR3aa: SASTGQGVYGYT
j_gene: TRBJ2-2; v_gene: TRBV7-9; abundance: -; CDR3aa: ASRSGTGFMGPPGELF
j_gene: TRBJ2-2; v_gene: TRBV18; abundance: -; CDR3aa: ASSFTLGANTGELF
j_gene: TRBJ1-2; v_gene: TRBV6-5; abundance: -; CDR3aa: ASSYTKDSNYGYT
j_gene: TRBJ1-5; v_gene: TRBV19; abundance: -; CDR3aa: ASSTPRGNQPQH
j_gene: TRBJ1-2; v_gene: TRBV28; abundance: -; CDR3aa: ASASGTGSSYGYT
j_gene: TRBJ2-2; v_gene: TRBV7-6; abundance: once; CDR3aa: ASTSRGGAAGELF
j_gene: TRBJ2-7; v_gene: TRBV5-5; abundance: -; CDR3aa: ASSEYGMTYEQY
j_gene: TRBJ2-3; v_gene: TRBV6-5; abundance: -; CDR3aa: ASNTGNTDTQY
j_gene: TRBJ2-3; v_gene: TRBV11-1; abundance: -; CDR3aa: ASSHATDTQY
j_gene: TRBJ1-3; v_gene: TRBV6-2/TRBV6-3; abundance: -; CDR3aa: ASSRGHGPSGNTIY
j_gene: TRBJ1-1; v_gene: TRBV7-2; abundance: -; CDR3aa: ASSHTGGGNTEAF
j_gene: TRBJ1-1; v_gene: TRBV30; abundance: -; CDR3aa: AWSVGSTEAF
j_gene: TRBJ2-2; v_gene: TRBV7-3; abundance: few; CDR3aa: ASSLFVNTGELF
j_gene: TRBJ2-1; v_gene: TRBV11-2; abundance: -; CDR3aa: ASSSSDRGNEQF
j_gene: TRBJ2-7; v_gene: TRBV13; abundance: few; CDR3aa: ASSSRPGGSYEQY